Following are 12 T cell receptor beta chains from one sample sequenced in a study of blood T cell repertoires in COVID-19. Using immunoSEQ multiplex PCR, the repertoire was profiled, and TCRdb retains in-frame clones only, with some absent. The sample includes 100,000 to 130,000 clones, 75% to 95% seen only once; the top ten take less than 1.5%. Sequenced sample: peripheral blood. The source of these receptors is a woman in her 30s with acute or convalescent COVID-19.

The chain carries TRBV10-3 and TRBJ2-7, with a tentative D call TRBD2 (6 bases). V was cut by 8 bases and J by 2 bases, with 10 bases left in between. This CDR3 has 12 amino acids. Germline V gives CDR1 ENHRY, CDR2 SYGVKD. CDR3 sequence (DNA): TGTGCCATCTCAGCGGGCGCCTACGAGCAGTACTTC. Translation: CAISAGAYEQYF.

The chain links TRBV5-1 to TRBJ1-3; possibly TRBD1 for D (5 bases). The CDR3 has 14 amino acids. Germline V lookup: CDR1 SGHRS, CDR2 YFSETQ. With 0 bases removed from V and 4 bases from J, the gap between germline ends came to 8 bases. The CDR3 coding sequence is TGCGCCAGCAGCTTGGTCGGGGGAGGAAACACCATATATTTT. Amino acid sequence: CASSLVGGGNTIYF.

The J gene is TRBJ1-2, the V gene TRBV14; 7 bases are a match to TRBD1. The germline CDR1 and CDR2 sequences are SGHDN and FVKESK. Losses at the gene ends were 6 bases for V and 0 bases for J; bases not matched to a gene: 10. The CDR3 contains 16 residues. In DNA form, the CDR3 reads TGTGCCAGCAGTCGGACAGGACATACAGCTAACTATGGCTACACCTTC. Translation gives CASSRTGHTANYGYTF.

V and J are TRBV5-1 and TRBJ1-1; TRBD1 aligns across 7 bases. The CDR3 loop spans 16 amino acids. Germline V gene data show CDR1 as SGHRS and CDR2 as YFSETQ. Trimming removed 6 bases from V and 3 bases from J; junction bases left unmatched: 14. CDR3 bases: TGCGCCAGCACCCGAGGACAGGCAAAGGGGGACACTGAAGCTTTCTTT. Protein sequence: CASTRGQAKGDTEAFF.

The gene calls are TRBV2 and TRBJ1-5, with TRBD1 as a possible D gene (5 bases). The V gene's germline CDR1 is SNHLY and CDR2 FYNNEI. The length of the CDR3 is 15 residues. Trimming stripped 5 bases from V and 1 base from J, with 12 bases between. CDR3 protein: CASSFAGPSNQPQHF. CDR3 nucleotide sequence: TGTGCCAGCAGTTTTGCAGGGCCGAGCAATCAGCCCCAGCATTTT.

The DNA of the CDR3 is TGTGCCAGCAGCTCGGAGGGACTAGTTGGCGGTGAGCAGTTCTTC. Its protein product is CASSSEGLVGGEQFF. The chain couples TRBV11-3 to TRBJ2-1, with 8 bases matching TRBD2. The CDR3 is 15 amino acids. Trimming cost V 4 bases and J 9 bases; bases outside gene matches: 11. Germline V lookup: CDR1 SGHNT, CDR2 YENEEA.

This clone was counted a single time. The CDR3 DNA sequence: TGTGCCAGCAGCAGGACTAGCGGGAAGCACAATGAGCAGTTCTTC. Protein sequence: CASSRTSGKHNEQFF. The J gene is TRBJ2-1, the V gene TRBV7-2; 12 bases are shared with TRBD2. Germline CDR1 is SGHTA and CDR2 is FQGNSA. The CDR3 is 15 residues long. V gave up 5 bases and J gave up 5 bases; unmatched junction bases: 4.

This chain connects TRBV7-9 to TRBJ2-7; perhaps TRBD1 as D (5 bases). Germline V gene lookup returns CDR1 SEHNR and CDR2 FQNEAQ (reference sequence). V lost 1 base and J lost 6, with 13 bases in between. CDR3 length: 14 amino acids. CDR3 loop: CASSLGGGQLEQYF. The DNA for the CDR3 is TGTGCCAGCAGCTTAGGGGGCGGCCAGCTCGAGCAGTACTTC.

The chain joins TRBV18 to TRBJ1-2, with 8 bases lining up with TRBD1. V shed 2 bases, J shed 3 bases, and the junction held 11 bases outside the gene matches. Germline CDR1 and CDR2: KGHSH and LQKENI. The CDR3 has 17 amino acids. CDR3 residues: CASSPTQGASGDYGYTF. The CDR3 DNA reads TGTGCCAGCTCACCAACTCAGGGGGCATCGGGTGACTATGGCTACACCTTC.

This clone occurred once. The chain couples TRBV28 to TRBJ2-7, with 9 bases that match TRBD1. The V and J ends lost 6 bases and 6 bases, in that order; junction bases with no gene match: 6. Germline values: CDR1 MDHEN, CDR2 SYDVKM. This CDR3 is built from 13 residues. The CDR3 reads CASRLTGGFEQYF. For the CDR3, the DNA is TGTGCCAGCAGACTGACAGGGGGGTTCGAGCAGTACTTC.

This sequence joins TRBV6-6 and TRBJ2-3; the D gene is possibly TRBD1 (6 bases). Looked up from germline, CDR1 is MNHNY and CDR2 is SVGAGI (reference sequence). This CDR3 region has 13 residues. The V end was cut by 7 bases, the J end by 14 bases, with 22 bases between. CDR3: CASTLQPGHWPYF. CDR3 DNA: TGTGCCAGCACTCTACAACCGGGACATTGGCCGTATTTT.

This chain uses TRBV6-2 or TRBV6-3 with TRBJ2-6; no definite D call. The CDR3 extends over 17 amino acids. Deletions cut 5 bases from V and 4 bases from J, with 18 bases between. Germline CDR1 is MNHEY and CDR2 is SVGEGT. CDR3 coding DNA: TGTGCCAGCAGTAGGTTTCACCCCGCAGGCGGGGCCAACGTCCTGACTTTC. Translating gives CASSRFHPAGGANVLTF.